One TCR beta chain is described in this entry. The target antigen is unknown. This specimen comes from a study of T cell responses to AZD1222 COVID-19 vaccine. Whole-study results and caveats: Repertoire sampling occurred only after the peak T cell response. CD4 TCRs linked to vaccination spanned spike, dominating at 160-218 and 743-854. Nearly half of the spike-specific TCRs reportedly recognize variant regions that carry no mutations. Donors in the cohort were predominantly white British and more often female, and clonal diversity was possibly underestimated.

CDR1 is MNHEY and CDR2 is SVGAGI in the germline V gene. The length of the CDR3 is 13 residues. V was trimmed by 5 bases and J by 3 bases, leaving 11 bases between them. Data came from immunoSEQ multiplex PCR; TCRdb stores just in-frame clones and leaves some out. Here the sample spans some 120,000 clones, around 89% being singletons. The V gene is TRBV6-5, the J gene TRBJ2-7; unclear D gene. The sequences come from peripheral blood, collected on day 0 of MenACWY control vaccination. This clonotype was obtained from an adult in good health. The CDR3 loop is CASSIRLLYEQYF. In DNA form, the CDR3 reads TGTGCCAGCAGTATCAGATTACTCTACGAGCAGTACTTC.